A single sample is the source of the 10 T cell receptor beta chains below, sequenced in a study of T cells in narcolepsy. The table came from immunoSEQ multiplex PCR; TCRdb's copy has only in-frame clones and leaves some out. This sample has about 35,000 clones, with about 85% found just once. Input material: memory (CD45RA-) CD4+ T cells from blood. These receptors all stem from a human donor in good health.

This chain uses TRBV6-6 with TRBJ2-5, with D tentatively TRBD1 or TRBD2 (5 bases each). Germline V gene data show CDR1 as MNHNY and CDR2 as SVGAGI (reference sequence). V lost 2 bases and J 5 bases, leaving 15 bases between the germline ends. CDR3 length equals 15 residues. The DNA for the CDR3 is TGTGCCAGCAGTTACGTAGACTGGGGGAAGGAGACCCAGTACTTC. Translated, it gives CASSYVDWGKETQYF.

The V gene is TRBV19, the J gene TRBJ1-2; 8 bases agree with TRBD1. The trim removed 6 bases at V and 6 bases at J, leaving 9 bases unmatched. The CDR3 covers 14 residues. CDR1 LNHDA and CDR2 SQIVND come from the germline V gene (reference sequence). The CDR3: CASRAGQEFHGYTF. The DNA for the CDR3 is TGTGCCAGTAGGGCGGGACAGGAATTTCATGGCTACACCTTC.

The genes are TRBV4-3 and TRBJ2-5; TRBD2 matches at 8 bases. After removal of 0 bases from V and 5 bases from J, the junction contained 14 bases not matched to a gene. Germline values: CDR1 LGHNA, CDR2 YSLEER. This CDR3 comprises 18 residues. The CDR3 sequence is CASSQDRTAGVFGETQYF. The CDR3 DNA follows: TGCGCCAGCAGCCAAGATAGGACAGCGGGAGTTTTTGGGGAGACCCAGTACTTC.

The rearrangement uses TRBV7-2 and TRBJ2-4; D is ambiguous. Germline assignment: CDR1 SGHTA and CDR2 FQGNSA. V shed 5 bases and J shed 0 bases, with 11 bases lying between them. The CDR3 has 15 amino acids. In DNA, the CDR3 is TGTGCCAGCAGCGTTCCGACCCTAGCCAAAAACATTCAGTACTTC. It yields the protein CASSVPTLAKNIQYF.

This rearrangement joins TRBV6-5 to TRBJ2-1; 8 bases agree with TRBD2. The CDR3 is 13 residues long. CDR1 MNHEY and CDR2 SVGAGI come from the germline V gene. Trimming at V came to 8 bases and at J to 6 bases, leaving 6 bases not matched to a gene. CDR3 protein: CASHGGAGNEQFF. The CDR3 region has the DNA TGTGCCAGCCACGGGGGGGCAGGCAATGAGCAGTTCTTC.

V usage is TRBV10-1 and J usage is TRBJ2-3; either TRBD1 or TRBD2 may fit D (5 bases each). The CDR3 contains 13 residues. Per germline, CDR1 WNHNN and CDR2 SYGVQD (reference sequence). V was cut by 2 bases and J by 8 bases, with 11 bases left in between. The CDR3 loop reads CASSEGTRGTQYF. CDR3 DNA sequence: TGCGCCAGCAGTGAGGGGACCCGCGGTACGCAGTATTTT.

The chain carries TRBV19 and TRBJ1-5; D unresolved. CDR3 length: 15 residues. Germline CDR1 LNHDA, CDR2 SQIVND (reference sequence). Trimming took off 2 bases at V and 3 bases at J, with 11 bases between the two ends. The CDR3 sequence: CASSIPPASNQPQHF. In nucleotides, the CDR3 is TGTGCCAGTAGTATACCACCGGCCTCCAATCAGCCCCAGCATTTT.

This chain connects TRBV27 to TRBJ2-2; TRBD1 matches at 8 bases. The germline V gene has CDR1 MNHEY and CDR2 SMNVEV (reference sequence). CDR3 length: 14 residues. The ends lost 3 bases at V and 5 bases at J; junction bases unmatched: 2. This CDR3 reads CASSFRGLTGELFF. DNA of the CDR3: TGTGCCAGCAGTTTCAGGGGGCTGACCGGGGAGCTGTTTTTT.

In its sample, this clone was seen once. The rearrangement links TRBV5-1 to TRBJ2-3; no clear D. The CDR3 runs to 18 residues. CDR1 SGHRS and CDR2 YFSETQ come from the germline V gene. V lost 0 bases to trimming and J lost 1 base, with 18 bases between them. CDR3 sequence (DNA): TGCGCCAGCAGCTTGGCCCGTTCGTTTCGACGGGGCACAGATACGCAGTATTTT. This codes for CASSLARSFRRGTDTQYF.

The J gene is TRBJ2-1, the V gene TRBV5-1, with 7 nucleotides matching TRBD2. Germline V CDR1 and CDR2: SGHRS, YFSETQ. With 0 bases clipped from V and 15 bases from J, the junction kept 9 bases outside the gene matches. This CDR3 comprises 13 residues. The DNA of the CDR3 is TGCGCCAGCAGCTTGGCCCCCGCGGGAGTTCGGTTCTTC. Amino acids: CASSLAPAGVRFF.